This is a list of T cell receptor beta chains from one sample in a study of blood T cell repertoires in COVID-19. Some clones are missing from TCRdb's copy, which holds only in-frame ones; the method was immunoSEQ multiplex PCR. The data show 150,000 to 200,000 clones, with roughly 85% seen just once and approximately 9.4% held by the top ten. The source material was PBMCs or T cells enriched from blood (not recorded which). All receptors come from a woman aged 18 to 35 who had recovered from COVID-19. CDR3s include the opening cysteine and the closing phenylalanine or tryptophan. The D gene is left open where the match is weak. The size of a clone is reported for some rows only, either as once, few or many, or as a class for expanded clones.

v_call: TRBV19
j_call: TRBJ1-6
clone_size: -
d_call: -
cdr3_nt: TGTGCCAGTAGCGTAGACCGGGAGCGTTCACCCCTCCACTTT
cdr3_aa: CASSVDRERSPLHF

v_call: TRBV29-1
j_call: TRBJ1-4
clone_size: -
d_call: TRBD1
cdr3_nt: TGCAGCGTCCGAGGGACAGCAACTAATGAAAAACTGTTTTTT
cdr3_aa: CSVRGTATNEKLFF

v_call: TRBV5-4
j_call: TRBJ1-2
clone_size: few
d_call: TRBD1
cdr3_nt: TGTGCCAGCAGCACTCCGACAGGGATGGGTGGCTACACCTTC
cdr3_aa: CASSTPTGMGGYTF

v_call: TRBV4-2
j_call: TRBJ2-7
clone_size: -
d_call: TRBD2
cdr3_nt: TGTGCCAGCAGCACGAGGACTAGACCCCTACCCGTATACGAGCAGTACTTC
cdr3_aa: CASSTRTRPLPVYEQYF

v_call: TRBV19
j_call: TRBJ2-2
clone_size: -
d_call: TRBD1
cdr3_nt: TGTGCCAGTAGCCACCAGGGACAGCGCACCGGGGAGCTGTTTTTT
cdr3_aa: CASSHQGQRTGELFF

v_call: TRBV2
j_call: TRBJ1-1
clone_size: -
d_call: -
cdr3_nt: TGTGCCAGCAGTGGGCAGAAAAACACTGAAGCTTTCTTT
cdr3_aa: CASSGQKNTEAFF

v_call: TRBV5-4
j_call: TRBJ2-1
clone_size: -
d_call: -
cdr3_nt: TGTGCCAGCAGCTTGGCGGGGTGGGAGAAGGGCTCCTACAATGAGCAGTTCTTC
cdr3_aa: CASSLAGWEKGSYNEQFF

v_call: TRBV6-5
j_call: TRBJ1-2
clone_size: -
d_call: -
cdr3_nt: TGTGCCAGCAGGACAGGCAACTCGCTGGGGACCTTC
cdr3_aa: CASRTGNSLGTF

v_call: TRBV13
j_call: TRBJ2-1
clone_size: -
d_call: TRBD2
cdr3_nt: TGTGCCAGCAGCTTAAATCATCGGCGGGAGGGCGGGAATGAGCAGTTCTTC
cdr3_aa: CASSLNHRREGGNEQFF

v_call: TRBV2
j_call: TRBJ2-7
clone_size: -
d_call: TRBD2
cdr3_nt: TGTGCCAGCAGTGAATCTCGACTAGCTAATCACGAGGAGTACTTC
cdr3_aa: CASSESRLANHEEYF

v_call: TRBV5-1
j_call: TRBJ1-2
clone_size: -
d_call: -
cdr3_nt: TGCGCCAGCAGCTTACAGGAATACTATGGCTACACCTTC
cdr3_aa: CASSLQEYYGYTF

v_call: TRBV11-2
j_call: TRBJ2-1
clone_size: -
d_call: -
cdr3_nt: TGTGCCAGCAGCTCCGACTCCGGCCAGAGCTTTGAGCAGTTCTTC
cdr3_aa: CASSSDSGQSFEQFF

v_call: TRBV28
j_call: TRBJ1-1
clone_size: once
d_call: TRBD1
cdr3_nt: TGTGCCAGCACCAGGGACAGGGGGAGTGAAGCTTTCTTT
cdr3_aa: CASTRDRGSEAFF

v_call: TRBV7-2
j_call: TRBJ1-1
clone_size: -
d_call: -
cdr3_nt: TGTGCCAGCAGCTTAGGGAGCGAGATGAACACTGAAGCTTTCTTT
cdr3_aa: CASSLGSEMNTEAFF

v_call: TRBV11-2
j_call: TRBJ2-5
clone_size: -
d_call: -
cdr3_nt: TGTGCCAGCAGCTTTCTCCAAGAGACCCAGTACTTC
cdr3_aa: CASSFLQETQYF

v_call: TRBV30
j_call: TRBJ2-3
clone_size: -
d_call: TRBD2
cdr3_nt: TGTGCCTGGCACCCTCCGGGAGGGCGGCACGTAGATACGCAGTATTTT
cdr3_aa: CAWHPPGGRHVDTQYF

v_call: TRBV11-1
j_call: TRBJ1-1
clone_size: -
d_call: -
cdr3_nt: TGTGCCAGCAGCTGGAGACGGGGGAACACTGAAGCTTTCTTT
cdr3_aa: CASSWRRGNTEAFF

v_call: TRBV28
j_call: TRBJ1-2
clone_size: -
d_call: -
cdr3_nt: TGTGCCAGCAGTTTGACAGGAGCTAACTATGGCTACACCTTC
cdr3_aa: CASSLTGANYGYTF

v_call: TRBV5-4
j_call: TRBJ2-4
clone_size: -
d_call: TRBD1
cdr3_nt: TGTGCCAGCAGCACCCGAACAGGGGTCAAAAACATTCAGTACTTC
cdr3_aa: CASSTRTGVKNIQYF

v_call: TRBV7-6
j_call: TRBJ2-2
clone_size: -
d_call: TRBD1
cdr3_nt: TGTGCCAGCAGCTCAACAGACAGGGGGTATGGGGAGCTGTTTTTT
cdr3_aa: CASSSTDRGYGELFF

v_call: TRBV4-2
j_call: TRBJ2-7
clone_size: -
d_call: -
cdr3_nt: TGTGCCAGCAGCCGCCGGGTGGGGCCAGTCAACTACGAGCAGTACTTC
cdr3_aa: CASSRRVGPVNYEQYF

v_call: TRBV29-1
j_call: TRBJ2-3
clone_size: -
d_call: TRBD2
cdr3_nt: TGCAGCGTTGTACGCGGGAGTGCCGCAGGTACGCAGTATTTT
cdr3_aa: CSVVRGSAAGTQYF

v_call: TRBV4-3
j_call: TRBJ2-2
clone_size: -
d_call: -
cdr3_nt: TGCGCCAGCAGCCCGCCTAACAGGGAAACCGGGGAGCTGTTTTTT
cdr3_aa: CASSPPNRETGELFF

v_call: TRBV5-1
j_call: TRBJ2-5
clone_size: -
d_call: TRBD1
cdr3_nt: TGCGCCAGCCATGATACAGGGGGCTCGGAGACCCAGTACTTC
cdr3_aa: CASHDTGGSETQYF

v_call: TRBV12-3/TRBV12-4
j_call: TRBJ2-7
clone_size: -
d_call: -
cdr3_nt: TGTGCCAGCAGTTTAAGTAGCGGCTACGAGCAGTACTTC
cdr3_aa: CASSLSSGYEQYF